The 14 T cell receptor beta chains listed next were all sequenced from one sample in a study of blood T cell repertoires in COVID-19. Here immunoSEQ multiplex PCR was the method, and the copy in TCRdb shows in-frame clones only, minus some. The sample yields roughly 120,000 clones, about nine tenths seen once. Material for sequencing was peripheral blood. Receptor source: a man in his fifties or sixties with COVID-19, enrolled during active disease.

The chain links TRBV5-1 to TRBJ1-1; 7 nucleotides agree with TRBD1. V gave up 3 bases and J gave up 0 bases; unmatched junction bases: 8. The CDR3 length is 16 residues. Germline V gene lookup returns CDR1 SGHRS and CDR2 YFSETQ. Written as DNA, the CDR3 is TGCGCCAGCAGCTCCACAGGGGTCCTTATGAACACTGAAGCTTTCTTT. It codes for CASSSTGVLMNTEAFF.

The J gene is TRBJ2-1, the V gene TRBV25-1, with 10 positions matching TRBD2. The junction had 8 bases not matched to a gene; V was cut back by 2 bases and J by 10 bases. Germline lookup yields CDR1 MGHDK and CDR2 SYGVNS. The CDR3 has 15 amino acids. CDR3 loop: CASSEELAGVGEQFF. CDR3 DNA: TGTGCCAGCAGTGAAGAGCTAGCGGGAGTTGGAGAGCAGTTCTTC.

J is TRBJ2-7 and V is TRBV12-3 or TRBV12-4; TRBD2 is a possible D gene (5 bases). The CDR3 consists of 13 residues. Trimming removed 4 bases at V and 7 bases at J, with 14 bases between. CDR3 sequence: CASSSSPAAEQYF. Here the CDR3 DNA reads TGTGCCAGCAGTTCGAGCCCAGCGGCAGAGCAGTACTTC.

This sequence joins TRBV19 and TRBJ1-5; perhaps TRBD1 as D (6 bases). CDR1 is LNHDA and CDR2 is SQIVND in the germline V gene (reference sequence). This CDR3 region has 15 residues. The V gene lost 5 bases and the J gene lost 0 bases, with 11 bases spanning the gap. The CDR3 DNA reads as TGTGCCAGTAGTTTGTGGACAGATAGCAATCAGCCCCAGCATTTT. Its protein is CASSLWTDSNQPQHF.

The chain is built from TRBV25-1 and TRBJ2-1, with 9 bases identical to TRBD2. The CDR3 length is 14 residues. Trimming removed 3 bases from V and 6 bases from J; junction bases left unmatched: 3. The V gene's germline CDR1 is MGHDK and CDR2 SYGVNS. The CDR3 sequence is CASSEAGGANEQFF. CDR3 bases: TGTGCCAGCAGTGAGGCGGGGGGGGCCAATGAGCAGTTCTTC.

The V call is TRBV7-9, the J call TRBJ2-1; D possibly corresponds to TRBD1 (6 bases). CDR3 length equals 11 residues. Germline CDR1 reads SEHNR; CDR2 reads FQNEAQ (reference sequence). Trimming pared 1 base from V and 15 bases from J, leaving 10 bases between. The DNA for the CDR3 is TGTGCCAGCAGCTTAGACAGGGAACGGTTCTTC. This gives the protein CASSLDRERFF. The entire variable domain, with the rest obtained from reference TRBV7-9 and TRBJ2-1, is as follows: DTGVSQNPRHKITKRGQNVTFRCDPISEHNRLYWYRQTLGQGPEFLTYFQNEAQLEKSRLLSDRFSAERPKGSFSTLEIQRTEQGDSAMYLCASSLDRERFFGPGTRLTVL.

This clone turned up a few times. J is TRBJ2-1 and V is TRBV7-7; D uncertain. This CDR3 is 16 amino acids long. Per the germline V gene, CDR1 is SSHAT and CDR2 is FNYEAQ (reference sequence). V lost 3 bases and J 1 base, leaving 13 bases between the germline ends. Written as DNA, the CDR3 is TGTGCCAGCAGCTTCGGCGAGGTCGGATCCTACAATGAGCAGTTCTTC. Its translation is CASSFGEVGSYNEQFF.

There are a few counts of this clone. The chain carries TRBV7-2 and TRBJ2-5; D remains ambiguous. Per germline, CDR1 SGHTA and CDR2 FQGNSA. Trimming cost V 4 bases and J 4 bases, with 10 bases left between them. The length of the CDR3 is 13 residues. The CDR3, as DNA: TGTGCCAGCAGCTCCGACCCGGGAGAGACCCAGTACTTC. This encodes CASSSDPGETQYF. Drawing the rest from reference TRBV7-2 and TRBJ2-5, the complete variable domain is GAGVSQSPSNKVTEKGKDVELRCDPISGHTALYWYRQSLGQGLEFLIYFQGNSAPDKSGLPSDRFSAERTGGSVSTLTIQRTQQEDSAVYLCASSSDPGETQYFGPGTRLLVL.

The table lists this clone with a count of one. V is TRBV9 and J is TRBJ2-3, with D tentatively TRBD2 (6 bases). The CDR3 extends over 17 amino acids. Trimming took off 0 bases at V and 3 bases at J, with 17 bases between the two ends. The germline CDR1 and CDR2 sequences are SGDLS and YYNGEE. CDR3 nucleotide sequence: TGTGCCAGCAGCGTAGTGTCGGCGGGACTGGGGACAGATACGCAGTATTTT. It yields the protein CASSVVSAGLGTDTQYF. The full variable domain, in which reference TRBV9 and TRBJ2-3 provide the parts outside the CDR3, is DSGVTQTPKHLITATGQRVTLRCSPRSGDLSVYWYQQSLDQGLQFLIQYYNGEERAKGNILERFSAQQFPDLHSELNLSSLELGDSALYFCASSVVSAGLGTDTQYFGPGTRLTVL.

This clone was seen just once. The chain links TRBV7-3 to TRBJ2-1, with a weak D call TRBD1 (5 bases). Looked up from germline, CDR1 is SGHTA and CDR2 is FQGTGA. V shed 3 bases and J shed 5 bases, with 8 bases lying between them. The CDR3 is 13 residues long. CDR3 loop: CASSLGPNNEQFF. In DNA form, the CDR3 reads TGTGCCAGCAGCTTGGGGCCCAACAATGAGCAGTTCTTC.

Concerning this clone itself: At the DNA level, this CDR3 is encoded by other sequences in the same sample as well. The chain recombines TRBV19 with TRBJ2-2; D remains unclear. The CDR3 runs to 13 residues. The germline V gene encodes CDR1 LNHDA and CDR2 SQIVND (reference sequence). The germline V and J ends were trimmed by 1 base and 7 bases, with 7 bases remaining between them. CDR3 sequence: CASSIGRGGELFF. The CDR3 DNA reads TGTGCCAGTAGTATAGGACGAGGCGGGGAGCTGTTTTTT.

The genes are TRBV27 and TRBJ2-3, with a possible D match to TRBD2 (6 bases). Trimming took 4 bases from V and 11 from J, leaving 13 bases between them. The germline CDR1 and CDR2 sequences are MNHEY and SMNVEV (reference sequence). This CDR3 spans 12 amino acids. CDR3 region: CASSSPQRVQYF. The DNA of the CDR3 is TGTGCCAGCAGTTCCCCGCAGCGGGTGCAGTATTTT.

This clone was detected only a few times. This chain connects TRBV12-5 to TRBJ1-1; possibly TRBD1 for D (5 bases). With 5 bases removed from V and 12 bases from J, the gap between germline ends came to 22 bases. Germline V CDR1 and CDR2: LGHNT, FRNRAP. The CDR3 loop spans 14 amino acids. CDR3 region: CASGPSRWGSRTFF. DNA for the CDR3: TGTGCTAGTGGTCCCTCAAGGTGGGGCTCCCGAACTTTCTTT.

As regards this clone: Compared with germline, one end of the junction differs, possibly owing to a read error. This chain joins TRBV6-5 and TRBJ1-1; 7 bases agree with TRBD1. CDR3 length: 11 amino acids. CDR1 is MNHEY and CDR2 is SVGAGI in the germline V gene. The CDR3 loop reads CASRRTGPLHF. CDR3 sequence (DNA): TGTGCCAGCAGGAGGACAGGTCCCTTACACTTT.